The rows below give T cell receptor beta chains drawn from one sample of a study of T cells after yellow fever vaccination. TCRdb recomputed calls from the 5' RACE reads with MiXCR, one row per CDR3 protein. The sample records over 300,000 distinct CDR3 sequences, approximately 4% being singletons. The source was PBMCs, collected 5 days after the yellow fever booster vaccination. The receptors were sampled from a man aged 18 to 30 who received the YFV17D yellow fever vaccine. CDR3s include the opening cysteine and the closing phenylalanine or tryptophan. Each record gives: CDR3 length, J gene, V gene, clone size, D gene, CDR3 DNA, CDR3 protein. D genes are given only for firm matches. Size is stated for part of the rows, as once, few or many counts, or as a class when the clone is expanded.

14	TRBJ2-7	TRBV6-5	NA	TRBD1	TGTGCCAGCGAGAACCGGGACAGCTCCTACGGGCAGTACTTC	CASENRDSSYGQYF
12	TRBJ1-1	TRBV7-2	NA	NA	TGTGCCAGCAGCTTCCAAGGGGGGAAAGCTTTCTTT	CASSFQGGKAFF
17	TRBJ2-3	TRBV20-1	many	TRBD2	TGCAGTGCTAGAAACCCCCTGACTAGCCAGGCCACAGATACGCAGTATTTT	CSARNPLTSQATDTQYF
15	TRBJ2-1	TRBV7-7	many	NA	TGTGCTAGCAGCCCCTTAGGATCCGACGACAATGAGCAGTTCTTC	CASSPLGSDDNEQFF
15	TRBJ2-1	TRBV5-5	NA	TRBD2	TGTGCCAGCAGACTCGCGGGGGGACGGTACAATGAGCAGTTCTTC	CASRLAGGRYNEQFF
15	TRBJ1-4	TRBV5-1	NA	NA	TGCGCCAGCAGATGGGGCCTACTAGCTAATGAAAAACTGTTTTTT	CASRWGLLANEKLFF
15	TRBJ1-6	TRBV5-4	NA	TRBD1	TGTGCCAGCAGCTGGACCGGGACAGGGGGTTCACCCCTCCACTTT	CASSWTGTGGSPLHF
14	TRBJ2-1	TRBV29-1	few	NA	TGCAGCGTCGAAGGGGACTTCTCCTACAATGAGCAGTTCTTC	CSVEGDFSYNEQFF
17	TRBJ2-3	TRBV4-1	many	NA	TGCGCCAGCAGCCAAGATCCGCAGGGCGGTATATTAGATACGCAGTATTTT	CASSQDPQGGILDTQYF
14	TRBJ1-1	TRBV19	NA	NA	TGTGCCAGTAGTAATTACATGGAGAACACTGAAGCTTTCTTT	CASSNYMENTEAFF
14	TRBJ2-3	TRBV6-1	few	TRBD2	TGTGCCAGCAGGGGAGGGGCTCGCACAGATACGCAGTATTTT	CASRGGARTDTQYF
15	TRBJ2-1	TRBV11-2	NA	TRBD1	TGTGCCAGCAGCACAGGGGTCAGCTCCTACAATGAGCAGTTCTTC	CASSTGVSSYNEQFF
14	TRBJ2-5	TRBV7-2	NA	NA	TGTGCCAGCAGCCCCGAGGGCTACCAAGAGACCCAGTACTTC	CASSPEGYQETQYF
15	TRBJ2-5	TRBV18	many	NA	TGTGCCAGCTCACCACGAGGGGCAGTAGGGGAGACCCAGTACTTC	CASSPRGAVGETQYF
16	TRBJ2-3	TRBV6-1	few	TRBD2	TGTGCCAGCAGTGAAAAGATTAGCGGGGGGGCAGATACGCAGTATTTT	CASSEKISGGADTQYF
15	TRBJ1-1	TRBV3-1	NA	TRBD1	TGTGCCAGCAGCCCCCACCGACAGGGAAGAACTGAAGCTTTCTTT	CASSPHRQGRTEAFF
16	TRBJ2-1	TRBV12-3/TRBV12-4	few	TRBD2	TGTGCCAGCAGGCTGAGGACTAGCGGGGCCAACAATGAGCAGTTCTTC	CASRLRTSGANNEQFF
16	TRBJ1-1	TRBV11-2	few	TRBD1	TGTGCCAGCAGCTTAGCGTCGACAGGGCGAAACCCTGAAGCTTTCTTT	CASSLASTGRNPEAFF
13	TRBJ2-7	TRBV9	NA	TRBD2	TGTGCCAGCAGCGGGCCGAGGGGAGGGGAGCAGTACTTC	CASSGPRGGEQYF
19	TRBJ2-6	TRBV24-1	few	TRBD1	TGTGCCACCAGTGAACAGCCGGGACAGGGCGGCTCTGGGGCCAACGTCCTGACTTTC	CATSEQPGQGGSGANVLTF
18	TRBJ2-2	TRBV6-2/TRBV6-3	NA	TRBD1	TGTGCCAGCAGTTGGGGAGTCTCCGGGACAGTGAACACCGGGGAGCTGTTTTTT	CASSWGVSGTVNTGELFF
12	TRBJ2-2	TRBV7-2	many	NA	TGTGCCAGCAGCAGGGACATCGGGGAGCTGTTTTTT	CASSRDIGELFF
14	TRBJ2-3	TRBV24-1	NA	NA	TGTGCCAACGTCCCGGGACTTGTGCCAGATACGCAGTATTTT	CANVPGLVPDTQYF
20	TRBJ2-1	TRBV11-2	many	TRBD1	TGTGCCAGCAGCCTATTAGGGGGACAGGGGATGTTGGTTGGGTACAATGAGCAGTTCTTC	CASSLLGGQGMLVGYNEQFF